These 30 T cell receptor beta chains were sequenced from one sample in a study of T cells in localized non-small cell lung cancer. Generated by immunoSEQ multiplex PCR, the TCRdb table keeps only in-frame clones and is missing some. The sample carries 100,000 to 150,000 clones, roughly 90% recorded once. The specimen comprised peripheral blood, sampled before any cancer treatment. All receptors come from a female donor over 55 with stage I lung adenocarcinoma.

V usage is TRBV28 and J usage is TRBJ2-1; D ambiguous. V shed 4 bases and J shed 6 bases, with 7 bases lying between them. The CDR3 has 12 residues. Per the germline V gene, CDR1 is MDHEN and CDR2 is SYDVKM. CDR3 sequence: CASSSVANEQFF. In DNA, the CDR3 is TGTGCCAGCAGTTCAGTCGCCAATGAGCAGTTCTTC.

This sequence joins TRBV5-4 and TRBJ1-5, with 7 bases lining up with TRBD1. Germline V gene data show CDR1 as SGHNT and CDR2 as YYREEE (reference sequence). This CDR3 region has 15 residues. Trimming at V came to 4 bases and at J to 3 bases, leaving 7 bases not matched to a gene. The chain's CDR3 is CASSPGQHDNQPQHF. In DNA, the CDR3 is TGTGCCAGCAGCCCGGGACAGCATGACAATCAGCCCCAGCATTTT.

This chain links TRBV7-3 with TRBJ2-2; TRBD1 or TRBD2 may be the D gene (5 bases each). Trimming removed 4 bases from V and 5 bases from J, with 14 bases in between. The V gene's germline CDR1 is SGHTA and CDR2 FQGTGA. The CDR3 contains 15 residues. The CDR3, as DNA: TGTGCCAGCAGCTCACGGGACCACCGGACCGGGGAGCTGTTTTTT. Translating gives CASSSRDHRTGELFF. The variable domain in full, with the rest retrieved from reference TRBV7-3 and TRBJ2-2, is GAGVSQTPSNKVTEKGKYVELRCDPISGHTALYWYRQSLGQGPEFLIYFQGTGAADDSGLPNDRFFAVRPEGSVSTLKIQRTERGDSAVYLCASSSRDHRTGELFFGEGSRLTVL.

The J gene is TRBJ2-5, the V gene TRBV18; maybe TRBD2 (6 bases). V lost 6 bases and J lost 3, with 11 bases in between. CDR1 and CDR2 (germline): KGHSH, LQKENI. The CDR3 extends over 13 amino acids. The CDR3 sequence is CASSGGAEETQYF. DNA of the CDR3: TGTGCCAGCTCCGGCGGGGCGGAAGAGACCCAGTACTTC. Variable domain in full (rest from reference TRBV18 and TRBJ2-5): NAGVMQNPRHLVRRRGQEARLRCSPMKGHSHVYWYRQLPEEGLKFMVYLQKENIIDESGMPKERFSAEFPKEGPSILRIQQVVRGDSAAYFCASSGGAEETQYFGPGTRLLVL.

The chain combines TRBV2 with TRBJ2-7, with D tentatively TRBD2 (5 bases). Trimming left V 8 bases short and J 1 base short, with 21 bases between. This CDR3 is built from 16 residues. Germline values: CDR1 SNHLY, CDR2 FYNNEI. The CDR3 region has the DNA TGTGCCAGCTACCCCCTCCAGGCTAGCTTATCCTACGAGCAGTACTTC. Encoded protein: CASYPLQASLSYEQYF. Full variable domain (rest looked up from reference TRBV2 and TRBJ2-7): EPEVTQTPSHQVTQMGQEVILRCVPISNHLYFYWYRQILGQKVEFLVSFYNNEISEKSEIFDDQFSVERPDGSNFTLKIRSTKLEDSAMYFCASYPLQASLSYEQYFGPGTRLTVT.

V gene TRBV15 combines with J gene TRBJ1-4; D remains unclear. The CDR3 runs to 12 residues. Germline V lookup: CDR1 LNHNV, CDR2 YYDKDF (reference sequence). V lost 5 bases, J lost 5 bases, and 6 bases lay in between. The CDR3 reads CATSGRNEKLFF. As DNA, the CDR3 is TGTGCCACCAGCGGCAGAAATGAAAAACTGTTTTTT.

This clone has just one count. The V gene is TRBV18, the J gene TRBJ2-2; 8 nucleotides line up with TRBD2. The CDR3 covers 16 residues. Germline lookup yields CDR1 KGHSH and CDR2 LQKENI. The J segment lost 0 bases and the V segment lost 5 bases, leaving 5 bases of the junction unmatched. The DNA of the CDR3 is TGTGCCAGCTCAGCACTAGCGGCTACGAACACCGGGGAGCTGTTTTTT. Protein product: CASSALAATNTGELFF.

The count of this clone is one. CDR3 nucleotides: TGCGCCAGTTCCGGGGTGAGCAATAATCAGCCCCAGCATTTT. Residues: CASSGVSNNQPQHF. This chain connects TRBV4-1 to TRBJ1-5; D is unclear. The CDR3 consists of 14 residues. Germline V gene sequence: CDR1 MGHRA, CDR2 YSYEKL. The V gene lost 9 bases and the J gene lost 4 bases, with 16 bases spanning the gap.

The chain carries TRBV28 and TRBJ1-5; 7 bases are shared with TRBD1. V lost 3 bases, J lost 7 bases, and 9 bases stayed unmatched. Germline-derived CDR1 and CDR2 are MDHEN and SYDVKM. The CDR3 is made up of 15 amino acids. The CDR3 is CASSLRQGERQPQHF. The CDR3, as DNA: TGTGCCAGCAGTTTGAGACAGGGAGAAAGGCAGCCCCAGCATTTT. Looking up the rest from reference TRBV28 and TRBJ1-5 gives the full variable domain: DVKVTQSSRYLVKRTGEKVFLECVQDMDHENMFWYRQDPGLGLRLIYFSYDVKMKEKGDIPEGYSVSREKKERFSLILESASTNQTSMYLCASSLRQGERQPQHFGDGTRLSIL.

This chain links TRBV25-1 with TRBJ2-1, with a weak D call TRBD2 (6 bases). In germline, CDR1 is MGHDK, CDR2 SYGVNS. CDR3 length: 14 residues. The ends were cut back, 4 bases at V and 8 bases at J, with 15 bases in the middle. CDR3 sequence: CASSAQRVWDEQFF. CDR3 coding DNA: TGTGCCAGCAGTGCCCAGCGGGTTTGGGATGAGCAGTTCTTC.

This chain links TRBV6-4 with TRBJ2-7; 10 bases map to TRBD2. J lost 0 bases, V lost 7 bases, and 6 bases had no gene match. The CDR3 has 15 amino acids. From germline, CDR1 is MRHNA and CDR2 SNTAGT. The CDR3 sequence: CASTSGRALSYEQYF. The CDR3 DNA is TGTGCCAGCACGAGCGGGAGGGCCCTCTCCTACGAGCAGTACTTC.

The chain employs TRBV4-1 and TRBJ2-1; D gene uncertain. The CDR3 extends over 16 amino acids. Trimming took off 1 base at V and 4 bases at J, with 14 bases between the two ends. Germline loops: CDR1 MGHRA, CDR2 YSYEKL. The CDR3 here is CASSQGLALGYNEQFF. The CDR3 DNA reads as TGCGCCAGCAGCCAAGGACTGGCCTTAGGGTACAATGAGCAGTTCTTC.

This clone is a singleton in its sample. This chain connects TRBV2 to TRBJ1-5; D might be TRBD1 (5 bases). The CDR3 consists of 14 residues. From germline, CDR1 is SNHLY and CDR2 FYNNEI. The V and J ends lost 7 bases and 6 bases respectively, with 16 bases between them. CDR3: CASTGRNVAQPQHF. CDR3 bases: TGTGCCAGCACAGGGCGAAACGTCGCTCAGCCCCAGCATTTT.

The V call is TRBV4-2, the J call TRBJ2-2; 9 positions agree with TRBD1. The CDR3 sequence is 15 residues long. After removal of 0 bases from V and 7 bases from J, the junction contained 3 bases not matched to a gene. Germline V lookup: CDR1 LGHNA, CDR2 YNFKEQ. The CDR3 DNA follows: TGTGCCAGCAGCCAAGAGGGACAGGGCTTCGGGGAGCTGTTTTTT. Translation: CASSQEGQGFGELFF.

The V gene is TRBV7-9, the J gene TRBJ1-1; the D is unclear. CDR3 length equals 13 residues. CDR1 and CDR2 from the germline V gene are SEHNR and FQNEAQ (reference sequence). The V end was cut by 5 bases, the J end by 4 bases, with 11 bases between. For the CDR3, the DNA is TGTGCCAGCAGCAAGTCGGGTGGCACTGAAGCTTTCTTT. Amino acids: CASSKSGGTEAFF.

The chain is built from TRBV7-9 and TRBJ2-1; the D is unclear. The CDR3 totals 13 residues. V lost 2 bases, J lost 9 bases, and 11 bases lay in between. Germline V gene lookup returns CDR1 SEHNR and CDR2 FQNEAQ (reference sequence). The CDR3 bases are TGTGCCAGCAGCTTATTGGAACTGGGTGAGCAGTTCTTC. It translates to CASSLLELGEQFF.

This chain uses TRBV5-1 with TRBJ2-1; D might be TRBD2 (5 bases). Germline V gene sequence: CDR1 SGHRS, CDR2 YFSETQ. The V end lost 4 bases, the J end lost 7 bases, and 18 bases lay between the germline ends. The CDR3 length is 15 residues. The CDR3 coding sequence is TGCGCCAGCAGCCTAGCCGACACCTCGAGGAATGAGCAGTTCTTC. Protein: CASSLADTSRNEQFF.

The chain couples TRBV5-8 to TRBJ2-7, with D possibly TRBD2 on 6 matching bases. Germline V lookup: CDR1 SGHTS, CDR2 YDEGEE. Trimming left V 4 bases short and J 6 bases short, with 20 bases between. The CDR3 totals 15 residues. CDR3 amino acids: CASSAWRAELIEQYF. The DNA for the CDR3 is TGTGCCAGCAGCGCCTGGAGGGCTGAGCTCATCGAGCAGTACTTC.

This chain joins TRBV14 and TRBJ1-1; no reliable D call. V lost 4 bases, J lost 1 base, and 7 bases lay in between. This CDR3 has 13 residues. Germline CDR1 and CDR2: SGHDN and FVKESK. The CDR3 region is CASSLVGNTEAFF. The CDR3 DNA is TGTGCCAGCAGCCTAGTGGGGAACACTGAAGCTTTCTTT.

The chain is built from TRBV4-1 and TRBJ2-1; D remains ambiguous. Germline CDR1 reads MGHRA; CDR2 reads YSYEKL. This CDR3 comprises 14 residues. V gave up 1 base and J gave up 6 bases, with 10 bases separating them. The CDR3: CASSQVGLSNEQFF. Written as DNA, the CDR3 is TGCGCCAGCAGCCAAGTGGGGTTGTCCAATGAGCAGTTCTTC.

The chain recombines TRBV5-6 with TRBJ1-1, with D perhaps matching TRBD1 (5 bases). Trimming took 0 bases from V and 3 from J, leaving 15 bases between them. In germline, CDR1 is SGHDT, CDR2 YYEEEE. The CDR3 sequence is 16 residues long. The CDR3 bases are TGTGCCAGCAGCTTGGATGTGGGGGTCCTGGACACTGAAGCTTTCTTT. Translating it yields CASSLDVGVLDTEAFF.

The J gene is TRBJ1-1, the V gene TRBV7-3, with unresolved D. Looked up from germline, CDR1 is SGHTA and CDR2 is FQGTGA. The V and J ends lost 1 base and 1 base respectively, with 4 bases between them. The length of the CDR3 is 13 residues. In nucleotides, the CDR3 is TGTGCCAGCAGCTTAATGGAGAACACTGAAGCTTTCTTT. Translated: CASSLMENTEAFF.

The chain carries TRBV7-3 and TRBJ1-1; D is undetermined. V was clipped by 5 bases and J by 4 bases, with 14 bases between them. CDR3 size: 14 residues. Germline V gene data show CDR1 as SGHTA and CDR2 as FQGTGA. DNA for the CDR3: TGTGCCAGCAGCCGCGATGGGTACGGCACTGAAGCTTTCTTT. Translating gives CASSRDGYGTEAFF.

The genes are TRBV29-1 and TRBJ2-1, with 8 nucleotides matching TRBD1. The ends lost 6 bases at V and 6 bases at J; junction bases unmatched: 10. The CDR3 runs 14 residues. Per the germline V gene, CDR1 is SQVTM and CDR2 is ANQGSEA. CDR3 DNA sequence: TGCAGCGTCGGACGGACAGGGTTGGGCAATGAGCAGTTCTTC. The encoded protein is CSVGRTGLGNEQFF.

The J gene is TRBJ2-7, the V gene TRBV11-2; TRBD1 might be the D (5 bases). The V gene's germline CDR1 is SGHAT and CDR2 FQNNGV. The CDR3 covers 16 residues. Between the trimmed V and J ends, which lost 3 bases and 0 bases, there was a span of 15 bases. CDR3 protein: CASSFNMAGPSYEQYF. For the CDR3, the DNA is TGTGCCAGCAGCTTTAATATGGCAGGGCCCTCCTACGAGCAGTACTTC. The whole variable domain, filled in from reference TRBV11-2 and TRBJ2-7, reads EAGVAQSPRYKIIEKRQSVAFWCNPISGHATLYWYQQILGQGPKLLIQFQNNGVVDDSQLPKDRFSAERLKGVDSTLKIQPAKLEDSAVYLCASSFNMAGPSYEQYFGPGTRLTVT.

This chain joins TRBV5-1 and TRBJ2-5; D unclear. CDR1 is SGHRS, CDR2 YFSETQ, per germline. Trimming left V 0 bases short and J 1 base short, with 10 bases between. The CDR3 spans 15 residues. CDR3 nucleotides: TGCGCCAGCAGCTTGGCGGGCAACCTCCAAGAGACCCAGTACTTC. Amino acid sequence: CASSLAGNLQETQYF.

V and J are TRBV5-4 and TRBJ2-2; TRBD2 matches at 7 bases. The V gene end was trimmed by 2 bases and the J gene end by 4 bases; junction bases not matched to a gene: 5. The CDR3 covers 15 residues. Per germline, CDR1 SGHNT and CDR2 YYREEE (reference sequence). The CDR3 sequence is CASSFGGSSTGELFF. The CDR3 region has the DNA TGTGCCAGCAGCTTCGGCGGGAGTAGCACCGGGGAGCTGTTTTTT.

This chain connects TRBV10-1 to TRBJ1-1; D is possibly TRBD1 (6 bases). The length of the CDR3 is 15 residues. Between the trimmed V and J ends, which lost 0 bases and 6 bases, there was a span of 14 bases. The germline V gene encodes CDR1 WNHNN and CDR2 SYGVQD (reference sequence). CDR3 sequence reads: CASSESRTAGAEAFF. CDR3 sequence (DNA): TGCGCCAGCAGTGAGTCGAGGACAGCCGGAGCTGAAGCTTTCTTT.

V gene TRBV30 combines with J gene TRBJ2-3, with a possible D match to TRBD2 (5 bases). Germline CDR1 and CDR2: GTSNPN and SVGIG (reference sequence). CDR3 length: 15 amino acids. Trimming pared 0 bases from V and 2 bases from J, leaving 12 bases between. CDR3 in amino acids: CAWSVRGSVTDTQYF. Written as DNA, the CDR3 is TGTGCCTGGAGTGTACGGGGAAGCGTCACAGATACGCAGTATTTT.

DNA for the CDR3: TGCGCCAGCAGCCCCATCCGGGACAGGGTAGTTGATGAGCAGTTCTTC. This encodes CASSPIRDRVVDEQFF. The V gene is TRBV5-1, the J gene TRBJ2-1; TRBD1 matches at 9 bases. This CDR3 contains 16 residues. Germline CDR1 and CDR2: SGHRS and YFSETQ. J was trimmed by 8 bases and V by 4 bases; bases with no gene match: 13.